Listed below are T cell receptor beta chains from one sample, sequenced in a study of beta chain features in type 1 diabetes. Generated by immunoSEQ multiplex PCR, the TCRdb table keeps only in-frame clones and is missing some. There are 600,000 to 750,000 clones in the sample; roughly an eighth occur only once, and more than 0.1% lies in the top ten. The sample consisted of naive CD4+ T cells from blood. The origin of the receptors is a man under 40 with type 1 diabetes. The CDR3 runs from the conserved cysteine through the conserved F or W. The order of the fields is V gene, clone size, D gene, J gene, CDR3 protein, CDR3 DNA. The D gene is left open where the match is weak. A row's size may be missing; if present it is once, few, many or a size class.

TRBV5-1	-	TRBD2	TRBJ2-1	CASRSTGTSDEQFF	TGCGCCAGCAGATCAACCGGGACTAGCGATGAGCAGTTCTTC
TRBV11-2	-	TRBD1	TRBJ2-5	CASSEGQEGRETQYF	TGTGCCAGCAGCGAGGGACAGGAGGGGCGAGAGACCCAGTACTTC
TRBV21-1	-	-	TRBJ2-7	CASSKVLHDTSYEQYF	TGTGCCAGCAGCAAAGTTCTACATGATACTAGCTACGAGCAGTACTTC
TRBV5-4	few	TRBD2	TRBJ2-5	CASSLASGGASETQYF	TGTGCCAGCAGCTTGGCTAGCGGGGGGGCAAGTGAGACCCAGTACTTC
TRBV29-1	-	TRBD2	TRBJ2-3	CSVVPGTSLSTTDTQYF	TGCAGCGTTGTCCCCGGGACTAGCCTGAGTACCACAGATACGCAGTATTTT
TRBV7-9	-	TRBD1	TRBJ2-5	CASSFRTGAYQETQYF	TGTGCCAGCAGCTTTAGGACAGGAGCGTACCAAGAGACCCAGTACTTC
TRBV5-1	-	-	TRBJ1-5	CASSPEGERNQPQHF	TGCGCCAGCAGCCCGGAAGGGGAGCGCAATCAGCCCCAGCATTTT
TRBV18	-	-	TRBJ1-1	CASSPGQMNTEAFF	TGTGCCAGCTCACCGGGGCAAATGAACACTGAAGCTTTCTTT
TRBV7-2	few	-	TRBJ1-2	CASSPQTVPYGYTF	TGTGCCAGCAGCCCTCAGACAGTACCCTATGGCTACACCTTC
TRBV30	-	TRBD1	TRBJ2-3	CAWDGQGTDTQYF	TGTGCCTGGGATGGACAGGGCACAGATACGCAGTATTTT
TRBV7-2	few	TRBD1	TRBJ1-6	CASSLRQGTGNSPLHF	TGTGCCAGCAGCCTTCGACAGGGGACGGGTAATTCACCCCTCCACTTT
TRBV29-1	-	-	TRBJ2-7	CSVDSEGKDEQYF	TGCAGCGTTGATTCCGAGGGAAAGGACGAGCAGTACTTC
TRBV7-2	-	-	TRBJ2-1	CASSPRISSYNEQFF	TGTGCCAGCAGCCCGAGAATCAGCTCCTACAATGAGCAGTTCTTC
TRBV6-1	-	-	TRBJ1-6	CASSALNDSPLHF	TGTGCCAGCAGTGCACTGAACGATTCACCCCTCCACTTT
TRBV30	few	-	TRBJ1-2	CAWSPLVQKTGYTF	TGTGCCTGGAGTCCACTAGTACAGAAAACGGGCTACACCTTC
TRBV6-1	few	-	TRBJ2-3	CASRQGTDTQYF	TGTGCCAGCAGACAGGGCACAGATACGCAGTATTTT
TRBV5-1	few	TRBD1	TRBJ2-1	CASSQTGNRPDEQFF	TGCGCCAGCAGCCAGACAGGGAACCGACCAGATGAGCAGTTCTTC
TRBV7-2	-	-	TRBJ2-7	CASSSLGQAYEQYF	TGTGCCAGCAGCTCCCTCGGCCAGGCCTACGAGCAGTACTTC
TRBV7-9	few	TRBD1	TRBJ2-4	CASSPLDRGKNIQYF	TGTGCCAGCAGCCCATTGGACAGGGGTAAAAACATTCAGTACTTC
TRBV2	few	-	TRBJ1-5	CASSGGFQPQHF	TGTGCCAGCAGTGGGGGATTCCAGCCCCAGCATTTT
TRBV9	few	-	TRBJ1-6	CASSSTLRGDSPLHF	TGTGCCAGCAGCTCGACCCTGCGGGGAGATTCACCCCTCCACTTT
TRBV4-3	few	-	TRBJ2-3	CASSQDSQSTDTQYF	TGCGCCAGCAGCCAAGATTCCCAGAGCACAGATACGCAGTATTTT
TRBV5-6	few	-	TRBJ1-3	CASSRGVRPYF	TGTGCCAGCAGCAGGGGAGTCCGTCCCTATTTT